This entry describes one T cell receptor beta chain. No antigen is known for it. From germline, CDR1 is GTSNPN and CDR2 SVGIG (reference sequence). This CDR3 has 15 amino acids. Unmatched junction bases numbered 5, after V lost 0 bases and J lost 1 base. Data came from immunoSEQ multiplex PCR; TCRdb stores just in-frame clones and leaves some out. The repertoire consists of about 1,900 clones, with approximately 24% occurring once and the leading ten covering roughly an eighth. The data are from a study of T cells in localized non-small cell lung cancer. Notes on the study in general: It was uninvolved adjacent lung that showed the highest T cell clonality, exceeding tumor. Adjacent lung exhibited a median of 57 among the 100 most abundant tumor clones. Longer overall survival accompanied higher blood T cell density.

The receptor's source is a woman aged 40-70 years with stage I lung adenocarcinoma. The specimen comprised normal lung tissue next to the tumor, sampled before any cancer treatment. V usage is TRBV30 and J usage is TRBJ1-1; 7 bases map to TRBD1. The CDR3 loop is CAWSVQGRPNTEAFF. The CDR3 nucleotides read TGTGCCTGGAGTGTACAGGGGCGCCCGAACACTGAAGCTTTCTTT.